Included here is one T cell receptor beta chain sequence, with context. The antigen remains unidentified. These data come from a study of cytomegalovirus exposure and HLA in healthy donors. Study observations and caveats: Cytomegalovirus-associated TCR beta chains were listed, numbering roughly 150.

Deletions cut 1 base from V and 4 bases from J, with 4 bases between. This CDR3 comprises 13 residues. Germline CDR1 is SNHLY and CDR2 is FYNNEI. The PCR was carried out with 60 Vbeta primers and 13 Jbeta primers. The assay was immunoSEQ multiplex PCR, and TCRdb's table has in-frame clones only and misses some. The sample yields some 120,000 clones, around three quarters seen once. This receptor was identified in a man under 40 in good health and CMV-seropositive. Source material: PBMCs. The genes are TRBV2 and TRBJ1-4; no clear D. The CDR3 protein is CASSEVRNEKLFF. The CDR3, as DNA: TGTGCCAGCAGTGAAGTTCGTAATGAAAAACTGTTTTTT.